This TCR beta chain derives from a study of blood T cell repertoires in COVID-19. Whole-study context: There were acute and convalescent COVID-19 samples, and they came from the United States, Italy and Spain.

The data were produced by immunoSEQ multiplex PCR, yet TCRdb's version contains in-frame clones alone and is incomplete. The table includes 250,000 to 300,000 clones, roughly 92% detected once. The V end was cut by 4 bases, the J end by 8 bases, with 18 bases between. The CDR3 is 14 amino acids. The germline gives CDR1 SGHTS, CDR2 YDEGEE. The sequence derives from a woman younger than 45 with COVID-19, enrolled during active disease. The chain has TRBV5-8 and TRBJ1-2; D is possibly TRBD1 (5 bases). The sample was peripheral blood. The CDR3 DNA is TGTGCCAGCAGCCGCGGAACCAGGGCCGACGGCTACACCTTC. Protein sequence: CASSRGTRADGYTF.